The 22 T cell receptor beta chains presented below share a single source sample, sequenced in a study of blood T cells in healthy people across ages. A second PCR, run for about 6 to 12 cycles, used a sample-barcoded 5' primer plus a J-beta primer mix. TCRdb itself ran the 5' RACE reads through MiXCR, one entry per CDR3 protein. The sample contains roughly 700,000 distinct CDR3 sequences, 20% to 30% of which appear only once. These data are also associated with another study on T cells of mothers and their children.

The material sequenced was blood. The receptor set was obtained from a boy aged 10-17 years in good health.

This rearrangement joins TRBV5-5 to TRBJ2-3, with D perhaps TRBD1 or TRBD2 (5 bases each). Germline loops: CDR1 SGHKS, CDR2 YYEKEE (reference sequence). Trimming took off 4 bases at V and 0 bases at J, with 9 bases between the two ends. This CDR3 region has 14 residues. The CDR3 spells CASSGTASTDTQYF. CDR3 coding DNA: TGTGCCAGCAGCGGGACGGCTAGCACAGATACGCAGTATTTT.

This clonotype was recorded at least ten times. The chain joins TRBV6-1 to TRBJ2-1; D is uncertain. Trimming stripped 7 bases from V and 0 bases from J, with 7 bases between. Germline V gives CDR1 MNHNS, CDR2 SASEGT. CDR3 size: 13 residues. In DNA form, the CDR3 reads TGTGCCAGCAAGCCTAGCTCCTACAATGAGCAGTTCTTC. This encodes CASKPSSYNEQFF.

This chain uses TRBV29-1 with TRBJ1-3, with no clear D. This CDR3 has 15 residues. The V gene's germline CDR1 is SQVTM and CDR2 ANQGSEA. Trimming shortened V by 1 base and J by 3 bases, and 13 bases separated the two germline ends. The CDR3 DNA reads TGCAGCGTTGAAGCTAGGAACTGGAATGGAAACACCATATATTTT. This encodes CSVEARNWNGNTIYF.

This clonotype was seen a handful of times. The CDR3 spells CASTQLASLSNEQFF. In DNA, the CDR3 is TGTGCCAGCACCCAGTTAGCGTCACTCTCCAATGAGCAGTTCTTC. The rearrangement joins TRBV28 to TRBJ2-5, with D maybe TRBD2 (5 bases). The J call may be faulty, since TRBJ2-1 better matches the DNA end. The CDR3 has 15 residues. The V gene's germline CDR1 is MDHEN and CDR2 SYDVKM.

V usage is TRBV5-1 and J usage is TRBJ1-1, with D perhaps TRBD1 (6 bases). Germline loops: CDR1 SGHRS, CDR2 YFSETQ. The CDR3 has 15 residues. V lost 4 bases to trimming and J lost 5 bases, with 18 bases between them. As DNA, the CDR3 is TGCGCCAGCAGCCTGGCAGGGGTATCAGGTACTGAAGCTTTCTTT. Translating it yields CASSLAGVSGTEAFF.

The CDR3 protein is CASSVNEQFF. CDR3 in DNA: TGTGCCAGCAGTGTCAATGAGCAGTTCTTC. This rearrangement joins TRBV28 to TRBJ2-1; D uncertain. Germline CDR1 reads MDHEN; CDR2 reads SYDVKM. The CDR3 runs 10 residues. Trimming stripped 5 bases from V and 6 bases from J, with 2 bases between. The full variable domain, its missing parts supplied by reference TRBV28 and TRBJ2-1, is DVKVTQSSRYLVKRTGEKVFLECVQDMDHENMFWYRQDPGLGLRLIYFSYDVKMKEKGDIPEGYSVSREKKERFSLILESASTNQTSMYLCASSVNEQFFGPGTRLTVL.

The sample holds a few counts of this clonotype. This chain connects TRBV12-3 or TRBV12-4 to TRBJ2-5, with 13 bases aligning to TRBD2. The DNA end favors TRBJ2-1, so the J call may be wrong. This CDR3 is 16 amino acids long. The CDR3 is CASSRLAGGPYNEQFF. The CDR3 DNA is TGTGCCAGCAGCAGACTAGCGGGAGGTCCATACAATGAGCAGTTCTTC.

The chain carries TRBV10-3 and TRBJ2-2; unclear D gene. Trimming stripped 6 bases from V and 6 bases from J, with 8 bases between. Germline CDR1 ENHRY, CDR2 SYGVKD. The CDR3 covers 12 residues. Written as DNA, the CDR3 is TGTGCCATCAGCCCAAGTGCCGGGGAGCTGTTTTTT. It specifies CAISPSAGELFF.

This clonotype was seen a handful of times. The gene calls are TRBV28 and TRBJ1-2, with D maybe TRBD1 (5 bases). The germline V and J ends were trimmed by 4 bases and 0 bases, with 12 bases remaining between them. Germline V gene sequence: CDR1 MDHEN, CDR2 SYDVKM. The CDR3 loop spans 15 amino acids. This chain's CDR3 is CASSSGQGSNYGYTF. The CDR3 region has the DNA TGTGCCAGCAGTTCAGGTCAGGGCTCTAACTATGGCTACACCTTC.

This clonotype was observed a handful of times. The chain carries TRBV4-2 and TRBJ2-5; 8 nucleotides align to TRBD2. Near its end, the DNA agrees better with TRBJ2-1, so the J call may be wrong. Per germline, CDR1 LGHNA and CDR2 YNFKEQ. CDR3 length: 16 residues. The chain's CDR3 is CASSPKGGGGPDEQFF. The CDR3 DNA is TGTGCCAGCAGCCCCAAAGGCGGCGGGGGGCCGGATGAGCAGTTCTTC.

The genes are TRBV7-2 and TRBJ1-2; a weak D match, TRBD1 (5 bases). Germline CDR1 and CDR2: SGHTA and FQGNSA. The CDR3 covers 16 residues. V was cut by 0 bases and J by 5 bases, with 16 bases left in between. Here the CDR3 reads CASSLALDIPSYGYTF. The DNA for the CDR3 is TGTGCCAGCAGCTTAGCGCTGGACATCCCCTCATATGGCTACACCTTC.

This clonotype was found a few times. The genes are TRBV15 and TRBJ2-7; D not certain. Trimming left V 0 bases short and J 2 bases short, with 17 bases between. This CDR3 comprises 17 residues. Germline lookup yields CDR1 LNHNV and CDR2 YYDKDF (reference sequence). The CDR3: CATSRDVLSSPPYEQYF. CDR3 bases: TGTGCCACCAGCAGAGATGTGTTATCGAGTCCCCCCTACGAGCAGTACTTC.

The chain uses TRBV7-9 and TRBJ1-1; TRBD1 agrees at 9 bases. The ends lost 3 bases at V and 6 bases at J; junction bases unmatched: 2. This CDR3 region has 13 residues. Germline-derived CDR1 and CDR2 are SEHNR and FQNEAQ (reference sequence). CDR3 sequence: CASSFTGGPEAFF. Here the CDR3 DNA reads TGTGCCAGCAGCTTTACAGGGGGCCCTGAAGCTTTCTTT. Filled out from reference TRBV7-9 and TRBJ1-1, the complete variable domain reads DTGVSQNPRHKITKRGQNVTFRCDPISEHNRLYWYRQTLGQGPEFLTYFQNEAQLEKSRLLSDRFSAERPKGSFSTLEIQRTEQGDSAMYLCASSFTGGPEAFFGQGTRLTVV.

This chain joins TRBV11-2 and TRBJ1-2; no clear D. Germline CDR1 reads SGHAT; CDR2 reads FQNNGV. The CDR3 totals 11 residues. In DNA form, the CDR3 reads TGTGCTACGGAAGGGATCAGTGGCTACACCTTC. This sequence encodes CATEGISGYTF.

The chain employs TRBV7-9 and TRBJ2-5; TRBD1 or TRBD2 may be the D gene (7 bases each). The V and J ends lost 4 bases and 4 bases respectively, with 13 bases between them. The CDR3 covers 14 residues. Germline CDR1 reads SEHNR; CDR2 reads FQNEAQ (reference sequence). CDR3 sequence (DNA): TGTGCCAGCAGCTACACAGGGGAGGGAGAGACCCAGTACTTC. This sequence encodes CASSYTGEGETQYF.

This clonotype was observed a few times. The chain carries TRBV9 and TRBJ1-4; D gene unclear. V gave up 4 bases and J gave up 8 bases, with 15 bases separating them. The CDR3 length is 14 residues. Per germline, CDR1 SGDLS and CDR2 YYNGEE. CDR3 amino acids: CASSQTQDQEKLFF. The CDR3, as DNA: TGTGCCAGCAGCCAAACCCAGGATCAGGAAAAACTGTTTTTT.

This chain links TRBV5-1 with TRBJ2-7; D may be TRBD2 (6 bases). This CDR3 has 14 amino acids. Germline CDR1 SGHRS, CDR2 YFSETQ. Trimming shortened V by 0 bases and J by 5 bases, and 12 bases separated the two germline ends. The CDR3 DNA sequence: TGCGCCAGCAGCTTGGGTGGCAGGGAGGACGAGCAGTACTTC. Its protein product is CASSLGGREDEQYF.

The rearrangement uses TRBV15 and TRBJ2-6; D unresolved. This CDR3 is built from 16 residues. V dropped 1 base and J dropped 2 bases, with 9 bases sitting between them. In germline, CDR1 is LNHNV, CDR2 YYDKDF (reference sequence). CDR3 DNA: TGTGCCACCAGCAGAGTCTTGGTCGCTGGGGCCAACGTCCTGACTTTC. Translated, it gives CATSRVLVAGANVLTF.

This clonotype occurred a few times. The chain carries TRBV12-3 or TRBV12-4 and TRBJ2-5, with unresolved D. The CDR3 totals 14 residues. The V gene lost 6 bases and the J gene lost 5 bases, with 16 bases spanning the gap. This CDR3 reads CASSPLRWDETQYF. Here the CDR3 DNA reads TGTGCCAGCAGCCCCCTTCGTTGGGATGAGACCCAGTACTTC.

The CDR3 region has the DNA TGTGCCAGCAGTTTAGGTAGAATCTACAATCAGCCCCAGCATTTT. This codes for CASSLGRIYNQPQHF. The chain recombines TRBV12-3 or TRBV12-4 with TRBJ1-5; D is ambiguous. This CDR3 is 15 amino acids long. The V and J ends lost 1 base and 3 bases respectively, with 10 bases between them.

The rearrangement joins TRBV20-1 to TRBJ2-3; 7 bases fit TRBD2. This CDR3 is built from 13 residues. The germline gives CDR1 DFQATT, CDR2 SNEGSKA (reference sequence). The V segment lost 5 bases and the J segment 1 base; nucleotides outside the gene matches: 3. The CDR3 protein is CSAFLAGTDTQYF. In DNA form, the CDR3 reads TGCAGTGCTTTTCTAGCGGGCACAGATACGCAGTATTTT.

This clonotype came up a few times. This chain uses TRBV6-5 with TRBJ2-3, with unresolved D. Germline CDR1 MNHEY, CDR2 SVGAGI. The CDR3 is 15 residues long. Trimming left V 4 bases short and J 0 bases short, with 11 bases between. The CDR3 is CASSSLGASTDTQYF. CDR3 bases: TGTGCCAGCAGTTCCCTTGGAGCGAGCACAGATACGCAGTATTTT.